Following are 15 T cell receptor beta chains from one sample sequenced in a study of OX40 agonist ivuxolimab in advanced cancers. The data were produced by immunoSEQ multiplex PCR, yet TCRdb's version contains in-frame clones alone and is incomplete. The sample shows tens of thousands of clones, around 90% of them seen only once. The sequencing here drew on CD4+ or CD8+ T cells sorted from blood, taken in a trial of the OX40 agonist ivuxolimab. The source of these receptors is an adult with an advanced solid tumor such as melanoma, head and neck, liver or kidney cancer.

The chain links TRBV10-1 to TRBJ2-5, with D hard to call. CDR1 and CDR2 from the germline V gene are WNHNN and SYGVQD (reference sequence). V dropped 3 bases and J dropped 5 bases, with 13 bases sitting between them. The CDR3 covers 14 residues. The CDR3 reads CASSDPTASETQYF. In DNA, the CDR3 is TGCGCCAGCAGTGACCCTACGGCTTCGGAGACCCAGTACTTC.

This clone was seen a single time. The chain joins TRBV6-1 to TRBJ1-1; possible D gene TRBD1, 6 bases. This CDR3 spans 11 amino acids. The V gene lost 8 bases and the J gene lost 6 bases, with 10 bases spanning the gap. Germline V CDR1 and CDR2: MNHNS, SASEGT. CDR3 in amino acids: CASLGGSEAFF. The CDR3 DNA sequence: TGTGCCAGCTTAGGGGGGTCTGAAGCTTTCTTT.

CDR3 loop: CATSSSAGYTEAFF. CDR3 nucleotides: TGTGCCACCAGCTCGTCCGCGGGGTACACTGAAGCTTTCTTT. The chain employs TRBV15 and TRBJ1-1; D not resolved. The CDR3 contains 14 residues. Germline-derived CDR1 and CDR2 are LNHNV and YYDKDF (reference sequence). Trimming took off 5 bases at V and 3 bases at J, with 13 bases between the two ends.

The chain employs TRBV11-1 and TRBJ1-4; D is possibly TRBD1 (6 bases). The CDR3 sequence is 15 residues long. The germline CDR1 and CDR2 sequences are SGHAT and FQDESV (reference sequence). V lost 1 base, J lost 8 bases, and 14 bases lay in between. The CDR3 bases are TGTGCCAGCAGCTTAGACACAGGGTCAAGCGAAAAACTGTTTTTT. Protein: CASSLDTGSSEKLFF.

The rearrangement uses TRBV7-2 and TRBJ2-4; no clear D gene. Trimming left V 3 bases short and J 0 bases short, with 9 bases between. This CDR3 has 15 residues. CDR1 and CDR2 (germline): SGHTA, FQGNSA. The CDR3 loop reads CASSFPIGAKNIQYF. The CDR3 DNA reads TGTGCCAGCAGCTTCCCTATAGGAGCCAAAAACATTCAGTACTTC.

The chain has TRBV19 and TRBJ1-2, with D perhaps TRBD1 (6 bases). CDR1 is LNHDA and CDR2 is SQIVND in the germline V gene (reference sequence). The CDR3 is 18 amino acids. V was pared by 3 bases and J by 6 bases, with 26 bases between. The CDR3 loop reads CASSMRGGKKKGTDGYTF. CDR3 nucleotides: TGTGCCAGTAGTATGAGGGGGGGTAAAAAAAAAGGGACGGATGGCTACACCTTC.

The chain has TRBV5-1 and TRBJ2-5; 9 nucleotides align to TRBD1. J gave up 5 bases and V 3 bases, and 5 bases lay outside the gene matches. CDR1 SGHRS and CDR2 YFSETQ come from the germline V gene. The CDR3 covers 14 residues. In DNA form, the CDR3 reads TGCGCCAGCAGCTACACAGGGGGCGCGGAGACCCAGTACTTC. Its protein product is CASSYTGGAETQYF.

The chain recombines TRBV5-1 with TRBJ1-4; unclear D gene. Trimming took 3 bases from V and 4 from J, leaving 13 bases between them. The CDR3 runs 15 residues. Per the germline V gene, CDR1 is SGHRS and CDR2 is YFSETQ. The DNA of the CDR3 is TGCGCCAGCAGCTCAGGATGGGAAAATAATGAAAAACTGTTTTTT. Translated: CASSSGWENNEKLFF.

The rearrangement joins TRBV2 to TRBJ2-3; D ambiguous. Trimming stripped 8 bases from V and 1 base from J, with 4 bases between. This CDR3 spans 11 amino acids. Germline CDR1 and CDR2: SNHLY and FYNNEI. CDR3 amino acids: CASVRTDTQYF. Here the CDR3 DNA reads TGTGCCAGCGTTCGCACAGATACGCAGTATTTT.

The V call is TRBV10-3, the J call TRBJ1-1, with D perhaps matching TRBD1 (5 bases). The CDR3 is 14 residues long. V was shortened by 3 bases and J by 1 base, with 9 bases between the two germline ends. The germline gives CDR1 ENHRY, CDR2 SYGVKD. The CDR3 coding sequence is TGTGCCATCAGTGACGACAGCCAGAACACTGAAGCTTTCTTT. This gives the protein CAISDDSQNTEAFF.

The rearrangement uses TRBV5-1 and TRBJ2-3; D unclear. With 5 bases removed from V and 3 bases from J, the gap between germline ends came to 10 bases. This CDR3 has 13 amino acids. CDR1 is SGHRS, CDR2 YFSETQ, per germline. The CDR3 DNA follows: TGCGCCAGCAGTGATGGCCGTACAGATACGCAGTATTTT. Protein: CASSDGRTDTQYF. The entire variable domain, with the rest obtained from reference TRBV5-1 and TRBJ2-3, is as follows: KAGVTQTPRYLIKTRGQQVTLSCSPISGHRSVSWYQQTPGQGLQFLFEYFSETQRNKGNFPGRFSGRQFSNSRSEMNVSTLELGDSALYLCASSDGRTDTQYFGPGTRLTVL.

This clone is a singleton in its sample. The V and J genes are TRBV18 and TRBJ2-7, with TRBD2 matching 10 bases. Germline V gene data show CDR1 as KGHSH and CDR2 as LQKENI. CDR3 size: 16 residues. The J segment lost 6 bases and the V segment lost 2 bases, leaving 10 bases of the junction unmatched. CDR3 loop: CASSPDLAGVFSEQYF. In DNA, the CDR3 is TGTGCCAGCTCACCAGACCTAGCGGGAGTCTTTTCCGAGCAGTACTTC.

The chain joins TRBV18 to TRBJ1-3, with D tentatively TRBD1 (5 bases). V was trimmed by 6 bases and J by 2 bases, leaving 8 bases between them. CDR1 is KGHSH, CDR2 LQKENI, per germline. This CDR3 spans 13 amino acids. As DNA, the CDR3 is TGTGCCAGCTCCACGGGGGCTGGAAACACCATATATTTT. It translates to CASSTGAGNTIYF.

The rearrangement links TRBV30 to TRBJ1-2; D ambiguous. V was cut by 0 bases and J by 0 bases, with 14 bases left in between. The CDR3 length is 16 residues. The germline V gene encodes CDR1 GTSNPN and CDR2 SVGIG (reference sequence). The CDR3 sequence: CAWSVPQAGTNYGYTF. In DNA form, the CDR3 reads TGTGCCTGGAGTGTACCCCAAGCTGGGACTAACTATGGCTACACCTTC.

In its sample, this clone was seen once. The DNA for the CDR3 is TGTGCCAGCAGTGAAGGGCCCCGCAGGTCGGTCTACGAGCAGTACTTC. It codes for CASSEGPRRSVYEQYF. V usage is TRBV2 and J usage is TRBJ2-7; D unresolved. The CDR3 extends over 16 amino acids. The V gene lost 1 base and the J gene lost 3 bases, with 16 bases spanning the gap. The V gene's germline CDR1 is SNHLY and CDR2 FYNNEI.